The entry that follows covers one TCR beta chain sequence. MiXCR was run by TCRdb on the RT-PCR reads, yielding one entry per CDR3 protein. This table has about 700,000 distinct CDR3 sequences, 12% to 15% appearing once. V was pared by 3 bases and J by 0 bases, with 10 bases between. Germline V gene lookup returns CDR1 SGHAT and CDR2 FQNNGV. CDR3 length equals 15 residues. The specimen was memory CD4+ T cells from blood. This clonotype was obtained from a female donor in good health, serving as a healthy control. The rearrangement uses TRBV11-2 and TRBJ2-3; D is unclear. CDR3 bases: TGTGCCAGCAGCTTCCGCCAGGCTAGCACAGATACGCAGTATTTT. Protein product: CASSFRQASTDTQYF.